This T cell receptor (beta chain) was recovered during a study of T cell changes during pregnancy in multiple sclerosis. The CDR3 has 13 amino acids. The germline V gene encodes CDR1 MNHNS and CDR2 SASEGT. Trimming cost V 5 bases and J 4 bases, with 8 bases left between them. Assay used: immunoSEQ multiplex PCR; TCRdb lists only in-frame clones, some missing. Among about 61,000 clones listed, 88% were seen once. The starting material was peripheral blood, obtained in the first trimester of pregnancy. The rearrangement joins TRBV6-1 to TRBJ2-2, with D possibly being TRBD2 (5 bases). The sequence was collected from a female donor with multiple sclerosis, enrolled in a pregnancy study. The CDR3 here is CASSRSGTGELFF. The CDR3 coding sequence is TGTGCCAGCAGTCGAAGCGGCACCGGGGAGCTGTTTTTT.